Listed below are T cell receptor beta chains from one sample, sequenced in a study of OX40 agonist ivuxolimab in advanced cancers. Assay: immunoSEQ multiplex PCR; the TCRdb copy retains only in-frame clones and omits some. The sample holds over 65,000 clones, approximately 92% seen once. The material was CD4+ or CD8+ T cells sorted from blood, obtained in a trial of the OX40 agonist ivuxolimab. Source of these receptors: an adult with an advanced solid tumor such as melanoma, head and neck, liver or kidney cancer. Both conserved end residues are part of each CDR3. Each record gives: CDR3 DNA, CDR3 protein, clone size, D gene, V gene, J gene. A D gene is named only where the DNA matches it firmly. Clone size, where shown, is once, few, many, or a class for clones that have expanded.

TGTGCCAGCTCACCTCCCACAGGGCGAACTGAAGCTTTCTTT	CASSPPTGRTEAFF	-	-	TRBV18	TRBJ1-1
TGCGCCAGCAGCTTGGATGTCAGCAGGACAGATACGCAGTATTTT	CASSLDVSRTDTQYF	-	-	TRBV5-1	TRBJ2-3
TGTGCCAGCAGCTTGGAAGGGGAGACTGAAGCTTTCTTT	CASSLEGETEAFF	-	-	TRBV5-5	TRBJ1-1
TGTGCCAGCAGCGAAAGGAGGGGGAACACCGGGGAGCTGTTTTTT	CASSERRGNTGELFF	-	-	TRBV7-6	TRBJ2-2
TGTGCCAGCAGCTTAAACCCCCAAGAGACCCAGTACTTC	CASSLNPQETQYF	-	-	TRBV7-3	TRBJ2-5
TGTGCCAGCAGCCCAAGACCCCCACAGGGACTCCAAGAGACCCAGTACTTC	CASSPRPPQGLQETQYF	few	-	TRBV9	TRBJ2-5
TGTGCCAGCAGCCTCTATGGCTACACCTTC	CASSLYGYTF	-	-	TRBV6-1	TRBJ1-2
TGTGCCAGCAGCTTAGGGGCGAGGAACACTGAAGCTTTCTTT	CASSLGARNTEAFF	-	-	TRBV7-9	TRBJ1-1
TGTGCCAGCTCAAGGTGGGCGGGGATTATGTCAGATACGCAGTATTTT	CASSRWAGIMSDTQYF	once	-	TRBV13	TRBJ2-3
TGTGCCTGGCAAACGCCGGATAATGAAAAACTGTTTTTT	CAWQTPDNEKLFF	-	-	TRBV30	TRBJ1-4
TGTGCCAGCTCACCAGTGGCGGGGGGTGTCGAGCAGTACTTC	CASSPVAGGVEQYF	-	TRBD2	TRBV18	TRBJ2-7
TGTGCCAGCAGTAGACAGGTAGCTGGAAACACCATATATTTT	CASSRQVAGNTIYF	once	-	TRBV2	TRBJ1-3
TGTGCCAGCAGCTTAGCTGTAGCGGCCACATACGAGCAGTACTTC	CASSLAVAATYEQYF	-	-	TRBV7-2	TRBJ2-7
TGCGCCAGCAGCCTCCAACAGGAGAGCACAGATACGCAGTATTTT	CASSLQQESTDTQYF	few	-	TRBV4-3	TRBJ2-3
TGCGCCAGCAGCCAGGGAGCGGGAGGATCCAAGTATTTT	CASSQGAGGSKYF	-	TRBD2	TRBV4-3	TRBJ2-3
TGCGCCAGCAGCTTTATGGTTTGGGAGAGTGAGCAGTTCTTC	CASSFMVWESEQFF	-	-	TRBV5-1	TRBJ2-1
TGTGCCAGCAGTTTATCGAGGGGGGCAGGCCCCTCTAACTACGAGCAGTACTTC	CASSLSRGAGPSNYEQYF	-	-	TRBV27	TRBJ2-7
TGTGCCTGGCGGCCTCAATGGGATGAGCAGTTCTTC	CAWRPQWDEQFF	-	-	TRBV30	TRBJ2-1
TGTGCCAGCAGCCTCCGATTGATTCAGGGATACAATGAGCAGTTCTTC	CASSLRLIQGYNEQFF	once	-	TRBV14	TRBJ2-1
TGTGCCAGCAGCGCACAGGGTTTCACTGAAGCTTTCTTT	CASSAQGFTEAFF	-	-	TRBV7-9	TRBJ1-1
TGCGCCAGCAGCCAAGAGTTGCTGGAAGATACGCAGTATTTT	CASSQELLEDTQYF	-	-	TRBV4-1	TRBJ2-3
TGTGCCAGCGAAAAAAACGTGGGGGAGACCCAGTACTTC	CASEKNVGETQYF	-	-	TRBV28	TRBJ2-5
TGTGCCAGTAGTATAGGGACTAGCGGGACTTACAATGAGCAGTTCTTC	CASSIGTSGTYNEQFF	once	TRBD2	TRBV19	TRBJ2-1
TGTGCCAGCAGTTTGACAGGGAGCTCTGGAAACACCATATATTTT	CASSLTGSSGNTIYF	-	TRBD1	TRBV6-5	TRBJ1-3
TGTGCCAGCAGCTTAATGAGAGGGGTTGGCGAGACCCAGTACTTC	CASSLMRGVGETQYF	-	-	TRBV7-9	TRBJ2-5
TGCAGCGTGCTTGGACTAGCGGAAGGGGAGCAGTACTTC	CSVLGLAEGEQYF	once	TRBD2	TRBV29-1	TRBJ2-7
TGTGCCAGCAGCCGGACAGGGGATTCGGGCAATCAGCCCCAGCATTTT	CASSRTGDSGNQPQHF	-	TRBD1	TRBV4-2	TRBJ1-5
TGCGCCAGCACCCTTTCCCCAGGAACCATGAACACTGAAGCTTTCTTT	CASTLSPGTMNTEAFF	-	-	TRBV4-3	TRBJ1-1
TGTGCCAGCTCACCAGCGGCGGGGGGTATGAATGAGCAGTTCTTC	CASSPAAGGMNEQFF	-	TRBD2	TRBV18	TRBJ2-1